Below, 9 T cell receptor beta chains from the same sample are listed, as sequenced in a study of OX40 agonist ivuxolimab in advanced cancers. TCRdb keeps only in-frame clones here, not all; method: immunoSEQ multiplex PCR. The sample contains 80,000 to 95,000 clones, around 90% of which appear only once. The sample in question was CD4+ or CD8+ T cells sorted from blood, obtained in a trial of the OX40 agonist ivuxolimab. All receptors come from an adult with an advanced solid tumor such as melanoma, head and neck, liver or kidney cancer.

The rearrangement links TRBV4-2 to TRBJ2-3; TRBD2 aligns across 12 bases. V shed 0 bases and J 5 bases; nucleotides not matched to a gene: 3. This CDR3 comprises 16 residues. Per the germline V gene, CDR1 is LGHNA and CDR2 is YNFKEQ. The chain's CDR3 is CASSQEAGLAGDTQYF. The CDR3 DNA follows: TGTGCCAGCAGCCAAGAGGCGGGACTAGCGGGAGATACGCAGTATTTT.

The CDR3 sequence: CASSYGQEETQYF. The CDR3 DNA reads TGTGCCAGCAGCTATGGACAGGAAGAGACCCAGTACTTC. The V and J genes are TRBV5-8 and TRBJ2-5; TRBD1 aligns across 7 bases. Per germline, CDR1 SGHTS and CDR2 YDEGEE. J gave up 3 bases and V 3 bases, and 2 bases lay outside the gene matches. This CDR3 is 13 amino acids long. Together with reference TRBV5-8 and TRBJ2-5, the CDR3 gives the full variable domain: EAGVTQSPTHLIKTRGQQATLRCSPISGHTSVYWYQQALGLGLQFLLWYDEGEERNRGNFPPRFSGRQFPNYSSELNVNALELEDSALYLCASSYGQEETQYFGPGTRLLVL.

In this sample, this clone turned up once. The chain has TRBV5-1 and TRBJ2-7; 12 bases are a match to TRBD2. The J segment lost 4 bases and the V segment lost 1 base, leaving 9 bases of the junction unmatched. Germline CDR1 and CDR2: SGHRS and YFSETQ. This CDR3 contains 17 residues. CDR3 amino acids: CASSLHGTSGRDYEQYF. The CDR3 DNA is TGCGCCAGCAGCTTGCATGGGACTAGCGGGCGAGATTACGAGCAGTACTTC.

The chain combines TRBV7-8 with TRBJ1-5; 12 bases align to TRBD1. The CDR3 has 15 amino acids. CDR1 SGHVS and CDR2 FQNEAQ come from the germline V gene. After removal of 4 bases from V and 6 bases from J, the junction contained 4 bases not matched to a gene. CDR3 DNA sequence: TGTGCCAGCAGCTCCCGGGACAGGGGGCTTCAGCCCCAGCATTTT. Its translation is CASSSRDRGLQPQHF. The full variable domain, with the rest looked up from reference TRBV7-8 and TRBJ1-5, is GAGVSQSPRYKVAKRGQDVALRCDPISGHVSLFWYQQALGQGPEFLTYFQNEAQLDKSGLPSDRFFAERPEGSVSTLKIQRTQQEDSAVYLCASSSRDRGLQPQHFGDGTRLSIL.

V and J are TRBV11-3 and TRBJ2-1; tentative D call: TRBD2 (6 bases). The V gene's germline CDR1 is SGHNT and CDR2 YENEEA. The CDR3 totals 13 residues. V shed 0 bases and J shed 6 bases, with 6 bases lying between them. The CDR3 DNA follows: TGTGCCAGCAGCTTAGACGGGGGCAATGAGCAGTTCTTC. Its translation: CASSLDGGNEQFF. Full variable domain (missing parts from reference TRBV11-3 and TRBJ2-1): EAGVVQSPRYKIIEKKQPVAFWCNPISGHNTLYWYLQNLGQGPELLIRYENEEAVDDSQLPKDRFSAERLKGVDSTLKIQPAELGDSAVYLCASSLDGGNEQFFGPGTRLTVL.

The chain employs TRBV11-2 and TRBJ2-5; 9 positions match TRBD2. Trimming at V came to 5 bases and at J to 6 bases, leaving 13 bases not matched to a gene. The length of the CDR3 is 16 residues. The germline V gene encodes CDR1 SGHAT and CDR2 FQNNGV. Here the CDR3 reads CASSQRANSGSQTQYF. CDR3 DNA sequence: TGTGCCAGCAGCCAGCGGGCCAATAGCGGGAGCCAGACCCAGTACTTC.

CDR3 loop: CASSRISEFMNTEAFF. For the CDR3, the DNA is TGTGCCAGCAGCCGAATTTCTGAGTTCATGAACACTGAAGCTTTCTTT. The V and J genes are TRBV5-6 and TRBJ1-1; D gene unclear. Germline CDR1 and CDR2: SGHDT and YYEEEE. V shed 4 bases and J shed 0 bases, with 16 bases lying between them. The CDR3 totals 16 residues.

V gene TRBV27 combines with J gene TRBJ1-1; the D is unclear. With 3 bases removed from V and 1 base from J, the gap between germline ends came to 6 bases. The CDR3 extends over 13 amino acids. Germline V gene data show CDR1 as MNHEY and CDR2 as SMNVEV (reference sequence). CDR3 nucleotides: TGTGCCAGCAGTTTGGGCCCGAACACTGAAGCTTTCTTT. It translates to CASSLGPNTEAFF.

This chain uses TRBV27 with TRBJ2-1, with 7 nucleotides matching TRBD2. This CDR3 contains 14 residues. Germline values: CDR1 MNHEY, CDR2 SMNVEV (reference sequence). The junction had 4 bases not matched to a gene; V was cut back by 4 bases and J by 4 bases. CDR3 bases: TGTGCCAGCAGTTCGGCGGGAGCTTACAATGAGCAGTTCTTC. It yields the protein CASSSAGAYNEQFF.